This T cell receptor (beta chain) was identified during a study of chemoradiotherapy in HPV16-positive cancers. The germline gives CDR1 LNHDA, CDR2 SQIVND (reference sequence). The ends lost 6 bases at V and 6 bases at J; junction bases unmatched: 13. CDR3 length: 15 residues. Assay used: immunoSEQ multiplex PCR; TCRdb lists only in-frame clones, some missing. The sample yields about 66,000 clones, more than 70% seen once. This clone was detected only once. This TCR was recovered from a human donor with HPV-associated anogenital cancer. This chain links TRBV19 with TRBJ1-2; 7 nucleotides line up with TRBD1. Specimen: blood, collected from a patient who underwent chemoradiotherapy. The CDR3 is CASSQGTGTVDGYTF. The DNA for the CDR3 is TGTGCCAGTAGCCAAGGAACCGGGACAGTTGATGGCTACACCTTC.